Presented here are 19 T cell receptor beta chains from one specimen sequenced in a study of blood T cells in healthy people across ages. A J-beta primer mix and a sample-barcoded 5' primer were used in a second PCR of roughly 7 to 12 cycles. TCRdb re-analysed the 5' RACE reads in MiXCR, keeping a single row per CDR3 protein. The profile shows fewer than 800,000 distinct CDR3 sequences, roughly 32% of them singletons. Sequencing was carried out using blood. The receptors were gathered from a woman older than 75 in good health.

The gene calls are TRBV12-3 or TRBV12-4 and TRBJ2-7; D perhaps matches TRBD2 (6 bases). Trimming shortened V by 8 bases and J by 0 bases, and 11 bases separated the two germline ends. CDR3 size: 13 residues. The CDR3 region has the DNA TGTGCCAGCGGAGGGCGGAGCTCCTACGAGCAGTACTTC. Its protein product is CASGGRSSYEQYF.

With regard to this clonotype: With a much larger clone just one base away, this may be a read error. The V and J genes are TRBV20-1 and TRBJ2-3; TRBD2 matches 7 bases. Germline trimming cut 0 bases from V and 4 bases from J; bases unmatched to any gene: 13. The CDR3 consists of 17 residues. Germline V gene lookup returns CDR1 DFQATT and CDR2 SNEGSKA (reference sequence). CDR3 DNA: TGCAGTGCTAGAGACCCCGTACCTAGCGGATACGCAGATACGCAGTATTTT. Translated: CSARDPVPSGYADTQYF.

This clonotype was seen ten or more times. The chain recombines TRBV20-1 with TRBJ2-1, with 13 positions matching TRBD2. Germline V gene lookup returns CDR1 DFQATT and CDR2 SNEGSKA (reference sequence). The CDR3 consists of 16 residues. J lost 9 bases, V lost 2 bases, and 10 bases had no gene match. CDR3 nucleotide sequence: TGCAGTGCTAGACCCCCCACTAGCGGGGGGGCGGCTGAGCAGTTCTTC. This codes for CSARPPTSGGAAEQFF.

The table lists this clonotype with many counts. The chain joins TRBV27 to TRBJ2-7; the D is unclear. CDR1 is MNHEY, CDR2 SMNVEV, per germline (reference sequence). The V end was cut by 6 bases, the J end by 3 bases, with 12 bases between. The CDR3 is made up of 13 amino acids. The CDR3 protein is CASSAGLLYEQYF. The CDR3 nucleotides read TGTGCCAGCAGCGCCGGGTTGCTCTACGAGCAGTACTTC.

V gene TRBV2 combines with J gene TRBJ1-5, with a weak D call TRBD1 (5 bases). This CDR3 comprises 13 residues. CDR1 is SNHLY and CDR2 is FYNNEI in the germline V gene. V was trimmed by 5 bases and J by 5 bases, leaving 10 bases between them. The CDR3 DNA follows: TGTGCCAGCAGTCCTGACAGATATCAGCCCCAGCATTTT. This codes for CASSPDRYQPQHF.

The chain is built from TRBV20-1 and TRBJ2-3; the match to TRBD2 covers 8 bases. The CDR3 contains 15 residues. J was trimmed by 5 bases and V by 0 bases; bases with no gene match: 7. Germline V gene data show CDR1 as DFQATT and CDR2 as SNEGSKA (reference sequence). CDR3 sequence (DNA): TGCAGTGCTAGAGAGGGTAGCGGGGTTTTAGATACGCAGTATTTT. Translated, it gives CSAREGSGVLDTQYF.

This clonotype was detected many times. V is TRBV5-1 and J is TRBJ2-1; D assignment may be TRBD1 or TRBD2 (5 bases each). Germline-derived CDR1 and CDR2 are SGHRS and YFSETQ. V was pared by 2 bases and J by 10 bases, with 10 bases between. The CDR3 consists of 12 residues. CDR3: CASSFSGREQFF. The CDR3 coding sequence is TGCGCCAGCAGCTTCTCAGGGAGAGAGCAGTTCTTC. The whole variable domain, remainder taken from reference TRBV5-1 and TRBJ2-1, is KAGVTQTPRYLIKTRGQQVTLSCSPISGHRSVSWYQQTPGQGLQFLFEYFSETQRNKGNFPGRFSGRQFSNSRSEMNVSTLELGDSALYLCASSFSGREQFFGPGTRLTVL.

On this clonotype itself: With a much larger clone just one base away, this may be a read error. The genes are TRBV7-9 and TRBJ1-2; a possible D gene is TRBD1 (6 bases). The CDR3 loop spans 13 amino acids. Germline V CDR1 and CDR2: SEHNR, FQNEAQ (reference sequence). Deletions cut 7 bases from V and 5 bases from J, with 14 bases between. As DNA, the CDR3 is TGTGCCAGCATCGGGGACAATCCTTATGGCTACACCTTC. Protein: CASIGDNPYGYTF.

The sample holds one count of this clonotype. This may be a read error, as it is one base from a much larger clone. This chain joins TRBV6-5 and TRBJ2-5, with 7 bases fitting TRBD2. TRBJ2-4 explains the end of the DNA better; the J call may be wrong. The germline gives CDR1 MNHEY, CDR2 SVGAGI. The CDR3 totals 16 residues. CDR3 in DNA: TGTGCCAGCCGCCCTGGGAGGGGTGGGGGCAAAAACATTCAGTACTTC. Encoded protein: CASRPGRGGGKNIQYF.

In this sample, this clonotype turned up many times. The rearrangement links TRBV4-2 to TRBJ2-3; the match to TRBD2 covers 10 bases. V shed 1 base and J 4 bases; nucleotides not matched to a gene: 8. CDR3 length: 17 residues. Germline V gene sequence: CDR1 LGHNA, CDR2 YNFKEQ. For the CDR3, the DNA is TGTGCCAGCAGCCAAGGCCCTACTAGCGGGGCCGCAGATACGCAGTATTTT. Its protein product is CASSQGPTSGAADTQYF.

V and J are TRBV28 and TRBJ2-5; 11 bases match TRBD1. CDR3 size: 14 residues. V trimming: 4 bases; J trimming: 5 bases; junction bases outside the gene matches: 3. CDR1 and CDR2 (germline): MDHEN, SYDVKM. The CDR3 is CASSWTGGRETQYF. CDR3 DNA sequence: TGTGCCAGCAGTTGGACAGGGGGCAGGGAGACCCAGTACTTC.

This chain uses TRBV12-3 or TRBV12-4 with TRBJ2-2; D is unclear. The CDR3 totals 14 residues. Between the trimmed V and J ends, which lost 5 bases and 0 bases, there was a span of 7 bases. CDR3 residues: CASSPSANTGELFF. Written as DNA, the CDR3 is TGTGCCAGCAGTCCCAGCGCGAACACCGGGGAGCTGTTTTTT.

This chain links TRBV20-1 with TRBJ2-5, with 8 bases aligning to TRBD2. Trimming took 1 base from V and 1 from J; bases not matched to a gene: 5. The CDR3 totals 15 residues. From germline, CDR1 is DFQATT and CDR2 SNEGSKA (reference sequence). CDR3 in amino acids: CSARVAGKTQETQYF. CDR3 sequence (DNA): TGCAGTGCTAGAGTAGCGGGGAAAACCCAAGAGACCCAGTACTTC.

This clonotype occurred many times. The chain has TRBV10-3 and TRBJ2-1; 10 bases match TRBD2. Germline values: CDR1 ENHRY, CDR2 SYGVKD. V was pared by 7 bases and J by 5 bases, with 5 bases of the junction left unmatched. The CDR3 extends over 14 amino acids. The CDR3: CAINQRGGDNEQFF. CDR3 in DNA: TGTGCCATCAATCAGCGGGGGGGTGACAATGAGCAGTTCTTC.

This clonotype has at least ten counts. Here the CDR3 DNA reads TGCAGTGCTACGGCTAGCGGGGGGGCGGGGGAGACCCAGTACTTC. This translates into CSATASGGAGETQYF. The genes are TRBV20-1 and TRBJ2-5; 12 bases map to TRBD2. CDR1 and CDR2 from the germline V gene are DFQATT and SNEGSKA (reference sequence). With V trimmed by 4 bases and J by 5 bases, 8 bases remained unmatched. The CDR3 spans 15 residues.

This clonotype was seen many times. The CDR3 reads CASSLVRGGYNEQFF. Here the CDR3 DNA reads TGCGCCAGCAGCTTGGTGCGGGGCGGGTACAATGAGCAGTTCTTC. The rearrangement uses TRBV5-1 and TRBJ2-1, with D perhaps matching TRBD2 (6 bases). V shed 0 bases and J shed 4 bases, with 11 bases lying between them. The CDR3 runs 15 residues. Germline V gene data show CDR1 as SGHRS and CDR2 as YFSETQ.

This clonotype was seen at least ten times. This chain links TRBV7-2 with TRBJ2-3; 7 nucleotides line up with TRBD2. Germline V lookup: CDR1 SGHTA, CDR2 FQGNSA. Losses at the gene ends were 4 bases for V and 0 bases for J; bases not matched to a gene: 7. This CDR3 spans 16 amino acids. The CDR3 nucleotides read TGTGCCAGCAGCTCTGGGGCGCGGGGGAGCACAGATACGCAGTATTTT. This gives the protein CASSSGARGSTDTQYF.

The table lists this clonotype with many counts. The rearrangement uses TRBV7-2 and TRBJ2-5; TRBD2 matches 9 bases. V lost 5 bases, J lost 4 bases, and 11 bases stayed unmatched. CDR3 length equals 16 residues. Germline V gives CDR1 SGHTA, CDR2 FQGNSA. DNA of the CDR3: TGTGCCAGCAGCCCCTGGGGTAGCGGGGGAGGAGAGACCCAGTACTTC. As protein: CASSPWGSGGGETQYF.

In this sample, this clonotype turned up a few times. This chain joins TRBV3-1 and TRBJ2-7, with unresolved D. The CDR3 totals 14 residues. V lost 4 bases, J lost 3 bases, and 13 bases lay in between. Germline loops: CDR1 LGHDT, CDR2 YNNKEL (reference sequence). In DNA form, the CDR3 reads TGTGCCAGCAGCCCTCAAAGATACAGCTACGAGCAGTACTTC. Translated, it gives CASSPQRYSYEQYF.